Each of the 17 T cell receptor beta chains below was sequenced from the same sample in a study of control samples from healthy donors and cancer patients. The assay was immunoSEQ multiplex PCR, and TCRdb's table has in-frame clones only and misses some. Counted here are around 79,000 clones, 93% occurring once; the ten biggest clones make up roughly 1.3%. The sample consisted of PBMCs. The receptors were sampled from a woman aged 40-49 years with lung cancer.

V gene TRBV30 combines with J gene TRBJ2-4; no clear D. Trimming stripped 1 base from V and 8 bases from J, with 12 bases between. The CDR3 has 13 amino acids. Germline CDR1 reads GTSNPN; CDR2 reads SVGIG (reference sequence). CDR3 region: CAWSGSPVDIQYF. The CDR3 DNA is TGTGCCTGGAGTGGATCACCCGTCGACATTCAGTACTTC.

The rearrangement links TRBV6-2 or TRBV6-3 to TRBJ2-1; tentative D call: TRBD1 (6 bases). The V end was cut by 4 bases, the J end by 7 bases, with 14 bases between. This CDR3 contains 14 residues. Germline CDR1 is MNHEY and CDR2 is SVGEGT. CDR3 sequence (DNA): TGTGCCAGCAGTTTGCAGGGGCCCGGAAATGAGCAGTTCTTC. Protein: CASSLQGPGNEQFF.

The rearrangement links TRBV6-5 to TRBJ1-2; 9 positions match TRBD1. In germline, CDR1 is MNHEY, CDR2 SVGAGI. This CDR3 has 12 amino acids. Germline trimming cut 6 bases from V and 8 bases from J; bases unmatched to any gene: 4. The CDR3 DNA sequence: TGTGCCAGCAGACAGGGGGCGGAGGGCTACACCTTC. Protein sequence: CASRQGAEGYTF.

CDR3 region: CASSIPPGHPNTEAFF. DNA for the CDR3: TGTGCCAGTAGTATCCCTCCGGGACACCCGAACACTGAAGCTTTCTTT. The rearrangement uses TRBV19 and TRBJ1-1; weak D call: TRBD1 (6 bases). This CDR3 is built from 16 residues. Per the germline V gene, CDR1 is LNHDA and CDR2 is SQIVND (reference sequence). The V end lost 3 bases, the J end lost 1 base, and 15 bases lay between the germline ends.

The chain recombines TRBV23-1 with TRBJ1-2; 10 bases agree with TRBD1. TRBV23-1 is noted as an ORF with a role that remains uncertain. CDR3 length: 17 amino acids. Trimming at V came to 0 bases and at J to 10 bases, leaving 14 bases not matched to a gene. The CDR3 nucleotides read TGCGCCAGCAGTCAATCGGCCCCCCCGACAGGGGGCCGCAACTACACCTTC. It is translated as CASSQSAPPTGGRNYTF.

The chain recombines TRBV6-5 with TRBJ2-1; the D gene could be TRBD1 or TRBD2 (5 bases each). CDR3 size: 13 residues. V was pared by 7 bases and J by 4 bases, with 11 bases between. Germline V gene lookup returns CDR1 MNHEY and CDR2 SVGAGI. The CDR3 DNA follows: TGTGCCAGCATGTCGGGGCATTACAATGAGCAGTTCTTC. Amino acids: CASMSGHYNEQFF.

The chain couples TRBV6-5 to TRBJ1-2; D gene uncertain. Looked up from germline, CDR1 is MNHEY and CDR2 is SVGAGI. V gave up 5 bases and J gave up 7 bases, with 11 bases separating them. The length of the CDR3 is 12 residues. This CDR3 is CASSPPGFGYTF. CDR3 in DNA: TGTGCCAGCAGTCCGCCCGGGTTTGGCTACACCTTC.

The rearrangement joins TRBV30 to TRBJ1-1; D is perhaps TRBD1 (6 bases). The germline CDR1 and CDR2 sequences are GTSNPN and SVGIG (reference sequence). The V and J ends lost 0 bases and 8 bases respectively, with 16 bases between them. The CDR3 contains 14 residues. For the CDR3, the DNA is TGTGCCTGGAGTGTAGAGGGGGAAGTCAGCGAAGCTTTCTTT. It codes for CAWSVEGEVSEAFF.

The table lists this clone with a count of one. The CDR3 DNA reads as TGTGCCAGCAGCCAAGAGGGCACAGGTAACGAGCAGTACTTC. Translated: CASSQEGTGNEQYF. The chain couples TRBV4-2 to TRBJ2-7, with TRBD1 as a possible D gene (5 bases). The CDR3 contains 14 residues. The germline CDR1 and CDR2 sequences are LGHNA and YNFKEQ. The germline V and J ends were trimmed by 0 bases and 5 bases, with 11 bases remaining between them.

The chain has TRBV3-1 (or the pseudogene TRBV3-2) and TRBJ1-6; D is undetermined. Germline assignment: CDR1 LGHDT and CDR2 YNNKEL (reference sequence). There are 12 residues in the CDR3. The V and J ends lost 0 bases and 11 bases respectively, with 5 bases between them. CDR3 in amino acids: CASSQELAPLHF. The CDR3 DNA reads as TGTGCCAGCAGCCAAGAATTAGCACCCCTCCACTTT.

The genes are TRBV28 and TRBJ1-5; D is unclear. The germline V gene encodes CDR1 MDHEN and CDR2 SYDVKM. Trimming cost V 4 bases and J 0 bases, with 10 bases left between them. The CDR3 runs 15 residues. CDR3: CASSSPRASNQPQHF. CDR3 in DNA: TGTGCCAGCAGTTCTCCTCGGGCTAGCAATCAGCCCCAGCATTTT.

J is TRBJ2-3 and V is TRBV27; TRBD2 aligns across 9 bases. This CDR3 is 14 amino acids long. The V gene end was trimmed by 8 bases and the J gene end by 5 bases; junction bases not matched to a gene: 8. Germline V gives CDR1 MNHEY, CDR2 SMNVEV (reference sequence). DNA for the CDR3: TGTGCCAGCCAGTGGCGGGGGGGAAGAGATACGCAGTATTTT. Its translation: CASQWRGGRDTQYF.

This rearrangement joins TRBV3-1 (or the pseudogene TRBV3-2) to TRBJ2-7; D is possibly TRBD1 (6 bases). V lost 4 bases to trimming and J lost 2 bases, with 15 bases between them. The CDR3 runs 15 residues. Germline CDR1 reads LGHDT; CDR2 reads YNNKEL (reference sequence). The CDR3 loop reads CASSPWTETTYEQYF. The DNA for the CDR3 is TGTGCCAGCAGCCCTTGGACAGAAACCACCTACGAGCAGTACTTC.

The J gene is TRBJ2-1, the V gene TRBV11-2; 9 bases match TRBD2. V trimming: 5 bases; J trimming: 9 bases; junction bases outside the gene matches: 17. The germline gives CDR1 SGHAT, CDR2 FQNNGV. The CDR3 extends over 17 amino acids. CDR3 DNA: TGTGCCAGCAGCCCCGCCGTTGCGGGGGGGCAATACGGTGAGCAGTTCTTC. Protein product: CASSPAVAGGQYGEQFF.

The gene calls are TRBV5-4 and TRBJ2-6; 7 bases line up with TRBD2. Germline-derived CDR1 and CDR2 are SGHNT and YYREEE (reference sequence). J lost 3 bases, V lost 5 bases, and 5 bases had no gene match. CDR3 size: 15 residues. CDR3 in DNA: TGTGCCAGCAGGTCGGGGGGAGATGGGGCCAACGTCCTGACTTTC. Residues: CASRSGGDGANVLTF. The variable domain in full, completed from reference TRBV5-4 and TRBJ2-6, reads ETGVTQSPTHLIKTRGQQVTLRCSSQSGHNTVSWYQQALGQGPQFIFQYYREEENGRGNFPPRFSGLQFPNYSSELNVNALELDDSALYLCASRSGGDGANVLTFGAGSRLTVL.

In nucleotides, the CDR3 is TGTGCCAGCAGCCACCCTGATACCTACGAGCAGTACTTC. The encoded protein is CASSHPDTYEQYF. The gene calls are TRBV3-1 (or the pseudogene TRBV3-2) and TRBJ2-7; D remains ambiguous. V lost 3 bases and J lost 2, with 8 bases in between. The CDR3 loop spans 13 amino acids. CDR1 is LGHDT and CDR2 is YNNKEL in the germline V gene (reference sequence).

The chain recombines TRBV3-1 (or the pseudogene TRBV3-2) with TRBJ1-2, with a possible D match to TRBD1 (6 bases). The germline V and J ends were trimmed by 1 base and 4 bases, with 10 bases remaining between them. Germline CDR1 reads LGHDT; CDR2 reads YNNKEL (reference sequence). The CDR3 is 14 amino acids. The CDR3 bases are TGTGCCAGCAGCCAAGGGACAGTAGTCTATGGCTACACCTTC. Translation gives CASSQGTVVYGYTF.